This T cell receptor beta chain was sequenced in a study of sequential checkpoint blockade in melanoma. Overall study: TCRβ was sequenced from DNA of about 96 pretreatment tumors.

Deletions cut 2 bases from V and 9 bases from J, with 11 bases between. Germline-derived CDR1 and CDR2 are MNHGY and SAAAGT. The CDR3 covers 13 residues. Overall study results and limits: Rising tumor T-cell fraction and clonality meant about 30 times likelier benefit.

The assay was immunoSEQ multiplex PCR, and TCRdb's table has in-frame clones only and misses some. The sample includes 3,000 to 4,000 clones, approximately 20% of them seen just once. Indicated treatment: randomized to nivolumab then ipilimumab (arm A) or the reverse (arm B). This clone is deemed medium-sized. Its antigen is currently unknown. Other DNA sequences within the sample encode an identical CDR3. Sequencing used tumor tissue (inferred from file names), obtained from a patient given nivolumab and ipilimumab in sequence. The clonotype comes from a human donor with melanoma. This chain connects TRBV6-8 to TRBJ2-1; the D gene is possibly TRBD2 (5 bases). In nucleotides, the CDR3 is TGTGCCAGCAGTTACCTAGGACTGGGTGAGCAGTTCTTC. This encodes CASSYLGLGEQFF.